This T cell receptor (beta chain) was documented in a study of blood T cell repertoires in COVID-19. Study information: Acute and convalescent COVID-19 specimens originated in the United States, Italy and Spain. T cells, B-cell-depleted T cells, or PBMCs provided the cDNA or gDNA that served as material.

Unmatched junction bases numbered 8, after V lost 6 bases and J lost 8 bases. In germline, CDR1 is MNHEY, CDR2 SVGAGI. This CDR3 is built from 13 residues. In the study's own analysis: The authors estimated nucleated cell counts from reference gene primer amplification. The method was immunoSEQ multiplex PCR; TCRdb's version includes in-frame clones alone and lacks a portion of them. V and J calls and clone size are copied from that table; D and trimming were computed from the DNA. The sample has approximately 72,000 clones; 84% are singletons. This clone is a singleton in its sample. This sequence originates from a man aged 50-59 years with active COVID-19. The chain uses TRBV6-5 and TRBJ1-2; 8 positions agree with TRBD1. Sequencing was performed on peripheral blood. This chain's CDR3 is CASRFQGAGGYTF. Here the CDR3 DNA reads TGTGCCAGCAGATTTCAGGGGGCGGGAGGCTACACCTTC.